This TCR beta chain was sequenced during a study of regulatory T cells in long-lasting Graves disease. This clonotype was seen a handful of times. The time point here: newly diagnosed GD, antithyroid drugs for less than 3 months. RNA isolated from PBMCs was used to make the TCR library. The TCR beta library used iRepertoire HTBI primers with Arm-PCR amplification of CDR3. TCRdb independently ran MiXCR on the multiplex PCR reads; one entry per CDR3 protein. The sample yields hundreds of thousands of distinct CDR3 sequences, approximately 15% seen once. The V gene lost 7 bases and the J gene lost 6 bases, with 18 bases spanning the gap. The CDR3 is 13 residues long. In germline, CDR1 is GTSNPN, CDR2 SVGIG (reference sequence). These data were also filed under a second study, of T cells in Graves' hyperthyroidism and ophthalmopathy.

The V gene is TRBV30, the J gene TRBJ1-2, with a possible D match to TRBD1 (5 bases). The specimen was peripheral blood mononuclear cells (PBMCs), collected at new diagnosis, from a patient treated with antithyroid drugs. This clonotype was obtained from a woman aged 25 to 39 with Graves disease. The CDR3 coding sequence is TGTGCCTTCCCCTCGGGGGAGCTTAATGGCTACACCTTC. Translating it yields CAFPSGELNGYTF.